The present T cell receptor (beta chain) was sequenced within a study of blood T cell repertoires in COVID-19. Study-level information: Sites across the United States, Italy and Spain contributed samples from acute and convalescent COVID-19. Sources were T cells, B-cell-depleted T cells, or PBMCs; the material itself was cDNA or gDNA.

J gave up 5 bases and V 6 bases, and 6 bases lay outside the gene matches. CDR1 MNHEY and CDR2 SVGAGI come from the germline V gene. The CDR3 contains 14 residues. As processed by the authors: Counts of nucleated cells, estimated from reference gene primer amplification, were obtained. The protocol was immunoSEQ multiplex PCR, while the TCRdb copy is restricted to in-frame clones and leaves out a portion. That table supplies the V and J calls and clone size; D and trimming were determined from the DNA. The sample lists roughly 90,000 clones, 80% seen once, with 10% in the top ten. Input material: peripheral blood. The chain carries TRBV6-5 and TRBJ1-5; 8 nucleotides match TRBD1. The clonotype comes from a woman aged 70-85 years with acute or convalescent COVID-19. The CDR3 nucleotides are TGTGCCAGCAGGAGACAGGGGCCCCATCAGCCCCAGCATTTT. It is translated as CASRRQGPHQPQHF.